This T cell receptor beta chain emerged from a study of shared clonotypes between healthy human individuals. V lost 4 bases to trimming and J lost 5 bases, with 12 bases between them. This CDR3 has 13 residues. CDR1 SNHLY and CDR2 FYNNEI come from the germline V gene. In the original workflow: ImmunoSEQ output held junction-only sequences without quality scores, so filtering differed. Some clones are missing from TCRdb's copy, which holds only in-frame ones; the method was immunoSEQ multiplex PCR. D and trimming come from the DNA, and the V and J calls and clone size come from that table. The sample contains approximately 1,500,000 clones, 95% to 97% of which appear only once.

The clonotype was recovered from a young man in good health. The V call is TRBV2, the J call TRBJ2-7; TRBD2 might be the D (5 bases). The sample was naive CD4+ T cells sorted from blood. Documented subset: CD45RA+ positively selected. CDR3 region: CASSADFGNEQYF. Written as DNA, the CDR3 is TGTGCCAGCAGTGCAGACTTCGGGAACGAGCAGTACTTC.